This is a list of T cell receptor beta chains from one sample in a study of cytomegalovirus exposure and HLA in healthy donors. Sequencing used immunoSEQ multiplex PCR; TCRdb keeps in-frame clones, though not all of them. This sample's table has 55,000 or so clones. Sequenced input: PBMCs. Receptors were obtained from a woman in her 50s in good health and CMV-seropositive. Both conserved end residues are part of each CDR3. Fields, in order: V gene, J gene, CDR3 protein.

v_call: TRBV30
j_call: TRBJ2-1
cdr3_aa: CAWGQSSYNEQFF

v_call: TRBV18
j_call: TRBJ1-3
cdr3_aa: CASSPSAGGSGNTIYF

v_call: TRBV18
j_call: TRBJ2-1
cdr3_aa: CASSPTSDEQFF

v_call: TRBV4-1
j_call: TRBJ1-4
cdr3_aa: CASSQARVTATNEKLFF

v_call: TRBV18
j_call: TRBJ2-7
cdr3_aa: CASSRDSDSYEQYF

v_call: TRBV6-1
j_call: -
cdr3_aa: CASRPEYYEQYF

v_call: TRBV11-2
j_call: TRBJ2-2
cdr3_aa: CASSLSNTGELFF

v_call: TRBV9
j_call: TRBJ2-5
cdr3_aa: CASSVVGGGPVETQYF

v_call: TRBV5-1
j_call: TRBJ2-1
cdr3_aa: CASSLTGGYRTRSLFF

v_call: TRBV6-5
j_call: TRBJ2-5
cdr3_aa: CASSLWTGEETQYF

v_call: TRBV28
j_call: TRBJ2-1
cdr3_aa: CASSLWSVAGGEQFF

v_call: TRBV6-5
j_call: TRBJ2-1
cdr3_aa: CASSSYTGAVYNEQFF

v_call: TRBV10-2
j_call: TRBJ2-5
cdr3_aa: CASSESGSRGETQYF

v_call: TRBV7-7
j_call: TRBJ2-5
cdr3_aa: CASSLQSFPETQYF

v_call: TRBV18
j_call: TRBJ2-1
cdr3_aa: CASSPSQGHQNEQFF

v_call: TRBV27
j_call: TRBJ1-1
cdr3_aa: CASSLSNTPGGTEAFF

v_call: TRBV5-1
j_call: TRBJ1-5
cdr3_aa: CASSPTGSNQPQHF

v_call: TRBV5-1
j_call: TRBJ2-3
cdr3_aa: CASSSNSGGTDTQYF

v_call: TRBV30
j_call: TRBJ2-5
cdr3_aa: CAWSKPGLETQYF

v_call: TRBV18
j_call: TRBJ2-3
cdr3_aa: CASSFFAGSTDTQYF

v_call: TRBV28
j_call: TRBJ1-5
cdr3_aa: CASIGGGNQPQHF

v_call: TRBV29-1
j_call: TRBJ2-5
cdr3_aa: CSARTGQGETQYF

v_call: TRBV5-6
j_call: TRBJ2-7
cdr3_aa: CASSLVGDEQYF

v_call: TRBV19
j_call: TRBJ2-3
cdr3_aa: CASSSPPGRSGTQYF

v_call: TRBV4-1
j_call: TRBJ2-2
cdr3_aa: CASSQGLAGGVTGELFF

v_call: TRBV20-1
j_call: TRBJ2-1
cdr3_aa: CSARRLERQFF

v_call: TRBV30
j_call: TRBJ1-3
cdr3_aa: CAWNRDTVSGNTIYF

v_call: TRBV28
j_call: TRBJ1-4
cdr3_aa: CATRGTATNEKLFF

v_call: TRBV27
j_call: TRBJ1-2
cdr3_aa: CASSLLTGGAGGYTF

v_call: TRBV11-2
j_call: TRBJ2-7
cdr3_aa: CASSTTTGGTYEQYF

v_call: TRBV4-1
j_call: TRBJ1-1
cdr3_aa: CASSQVANTEAFF

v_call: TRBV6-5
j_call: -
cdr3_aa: CASSYSSYEQYF

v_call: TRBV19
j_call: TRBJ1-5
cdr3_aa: CASSIGQYGGQPQHF